This T cell receptor (beta chain) was identified during a study of blood T cell repertoires in COVID-19. Across the study: Whether acute or convalescent, the COVID-19 samples came from the United States, Italy and Spain. The cDNA or gDNA used as material had been derived from T cells, B-cell-depleted T cells, or PBMCs.

Per the original methods: Researchers report that nucleated cell counts were estimated from reference gene primer amplification. The protocol was immunoSEQ multiplex PCR, while the TCRdb copy is restricted to in-frame clones and leaves out a portion. V, J and clone size derive from that table, while D and trimming were established from the DNA sequence. In the table there are around 140,000 clones, more than 80% of which are singletons. This CDR3 contains 15 residues. V lost 0 bases and J lost 6; bases outside the gene matches: 9. Germline CDR1 reads SGHDT; CDR2 reads YYEEEE. The TCR was taken from a man aged 18 to 35 with COVID-19, enrolled during active disease. The chain combines TRBV5-6 with TRBJ2-7; 7 bases are shared with TRBD1. Sequenced sample: peripheral blood. CDR3 in DNA: TGTGCCAGCAGCTTGGGGACAGGTCTCAACGCCGAGCAGTACTTC. This sequence encodes CASSLGTGLNAEQYF.